The rows below give T cell receptor beta chains drawn from one sample of a study of T cells after yellow fever vaccination. Each CDR3 protein gets one entry after TCRdb re-called the 5' RACE reads with MiXCR. Of 500,000 to 650,000 distinct CDR3 sequences in the sample, less than 15% were seen once. This specimen was PBMCs, taken on the day of the yellow fever booster vaccination. Every receptor here comes from a man under 40 who received the YFV17D yellow fever vaccine. The CDR3 runs from the conserved cysteine through the conserved F or W. The D gene is left open where the match is weak. Size values are once, few and many counts, or a class for expanded clones, and some rows have none.

CDR3	J	size	V	D
CASSFGLARVGTDTQYF	TRBJ2-3	few	TRBV7-9	TRBD2
CASSLKGLEEYF	TRBJ2-4	few	TRBV7-9	TRBD2
CSANGQAEKVYYNEQFF	TRBJ2-1	few	TRBV20-1	TRBD1
CSVSTPYETQYF	TRBJ2-5	.	TRBV29-1	.
CASTLAGGFNEQFF	TRBJ2-1	once	TRBV7-2	TRBD2
CSAESENLNEQFF	TRBJ2-1	few	TRBV29-1	.
CSVNMGQGEGYTF	TRBJ1-2	many	TRBV29-1	.
CSASRLAGGPQNEQFF	TRBJ2-1	few	TRBV20-1	TRBD2
CASSLTGFGKNIQYF	TRBJ2-4	few	TRBV5-1	.
CSARYGPMEQFF	TRBJ2-1	.	TRBV20-1	.
CASSLQFSVAIYEQYF	TRBJ2-7	few	TRBV7-2	.
CASSQGAETQYF	TRBJ2-5	many	TRBV5-1	TRBD1
CASSQDPARGVYNEQFF	TRBJ2-1	.	TRBV4-3	TRBD2
CAWRTSGSTMMQFF	TRBJ2-1	many	TRBV30	TRBD2
CASSQDSLAGVVTGELFF	TRBJ2-2	.	TRBV4-3	TRBD2
CSAPQDTVGEGYTF	TRBJ1-2	few	TRBV20-1	.
CASSLGTSGRAGKFF	TRBJ2-1	.	TRBV5-6	TRBD2
CSVERRLAKNEQFF	TRBJ2-1	few	TRBV29-1	.
CASSLERQGGQPQHF	TRBJ1-5	few	TRBV5-5	TRBD1
CASSPRRDRDQPQHF	TRBJ1-5	few	TRBV18	TRBD1
CASRGAGGRYNEQFF	TRBJ2-1	.	TRBV6-1	TRBD2
CASSDPGLYELFF	TRBJ2-2	.	TRBV6-1	.
CASSSPGGLAGSYPQETQYF	TRBJ2-5	few	TRBV12-3/TRBV12-4	TRBD2
CAISYRDTDTQYF	TRBJ2-3	.	TRBV10-3	.
CASSIGLAGVETQYF	TRBJ2-5	few	TRBV7-3	TRBD2
CASSPYQTDYEQYF	TRBJ2-7	few	TRBV18	.
CASSPGLATEQFF	TRBJ2-1	many	TRBV12-3/TRBV12-4	TRBD2
CASSQNADYTDTQYF	TRBJ2-3	.	TRBV3-1	.
CATSDLGQGGNEQFF	TRBJ2-1	many	TRBV24-1	.
CASSWRAQETQYF	TRBJ2-5	few	TRBV18	.
CASSLTSGPTNEQFF	TRBJ2-1	few	TRBV7-2	TRBD2
CASSEAVRHRISAFF	TRBJ1-1	.	TRBV6-1	.
CASSLEGTPKTQYF	TRBJ2-5	many	TRBV7-2	.
CASSSRRGMATDTQYF	TRBJ2-3	few	TRBV5-4	.
CASGLTGSNQPQHF	TRBJ1-5	few	TRBV6-2/TRBV6-3	.